This TCR beta chain was recorded in a study of cytomegalovirus exposure and HLA in healthy donors. About the research overall: In an earlier analysis, some 110 million unique TCR beta sequences were found from 150 million to 200 million T cells.

The PCR used 60 Vbeta and 13 Jbeta primers. Per the original data handling: An analysis that came later counted 80 million or so unique TCR beta chains, 10 million to 11 million shared. Data came from immunoSEQ multiplex PCR; TCRdb stores just in-frame clones and leaves some out. Clone size and V and J calls were adopted from that table, with D and trimming inferred from the DNA. The sample shows over 80,000 clones, approximately 79% of them seen only once. General study results and limits: Accurate predictions that matched the HLA-A and HLA-B alleles of most subjects were reportedly made from TCR beta sequences. Most CMV-associated TCR beta chains appeared HLA-restricted in a later analysis.

The CDR3 length is 13 residues. Per the germline V gene, CDR1 is MDHEN and CDR2 is SYDVKM. Trimming left V 6 bases short and J 6 bases short, with 14 bases between. For this clone: Its antigen is not identified.

The material sequenced was PBMCs. This TCR was sampled from a female donor in good health and CMV-seronegative. V gene TRBV28 combines with J gene TRBJ1-2; no definite D call. CDR3 region: CASSPGFPNGYTF. The CDR3 DNA is TGTGCCAGCAGCCCGGGATTTCCAAATGGCTACACCTTC.